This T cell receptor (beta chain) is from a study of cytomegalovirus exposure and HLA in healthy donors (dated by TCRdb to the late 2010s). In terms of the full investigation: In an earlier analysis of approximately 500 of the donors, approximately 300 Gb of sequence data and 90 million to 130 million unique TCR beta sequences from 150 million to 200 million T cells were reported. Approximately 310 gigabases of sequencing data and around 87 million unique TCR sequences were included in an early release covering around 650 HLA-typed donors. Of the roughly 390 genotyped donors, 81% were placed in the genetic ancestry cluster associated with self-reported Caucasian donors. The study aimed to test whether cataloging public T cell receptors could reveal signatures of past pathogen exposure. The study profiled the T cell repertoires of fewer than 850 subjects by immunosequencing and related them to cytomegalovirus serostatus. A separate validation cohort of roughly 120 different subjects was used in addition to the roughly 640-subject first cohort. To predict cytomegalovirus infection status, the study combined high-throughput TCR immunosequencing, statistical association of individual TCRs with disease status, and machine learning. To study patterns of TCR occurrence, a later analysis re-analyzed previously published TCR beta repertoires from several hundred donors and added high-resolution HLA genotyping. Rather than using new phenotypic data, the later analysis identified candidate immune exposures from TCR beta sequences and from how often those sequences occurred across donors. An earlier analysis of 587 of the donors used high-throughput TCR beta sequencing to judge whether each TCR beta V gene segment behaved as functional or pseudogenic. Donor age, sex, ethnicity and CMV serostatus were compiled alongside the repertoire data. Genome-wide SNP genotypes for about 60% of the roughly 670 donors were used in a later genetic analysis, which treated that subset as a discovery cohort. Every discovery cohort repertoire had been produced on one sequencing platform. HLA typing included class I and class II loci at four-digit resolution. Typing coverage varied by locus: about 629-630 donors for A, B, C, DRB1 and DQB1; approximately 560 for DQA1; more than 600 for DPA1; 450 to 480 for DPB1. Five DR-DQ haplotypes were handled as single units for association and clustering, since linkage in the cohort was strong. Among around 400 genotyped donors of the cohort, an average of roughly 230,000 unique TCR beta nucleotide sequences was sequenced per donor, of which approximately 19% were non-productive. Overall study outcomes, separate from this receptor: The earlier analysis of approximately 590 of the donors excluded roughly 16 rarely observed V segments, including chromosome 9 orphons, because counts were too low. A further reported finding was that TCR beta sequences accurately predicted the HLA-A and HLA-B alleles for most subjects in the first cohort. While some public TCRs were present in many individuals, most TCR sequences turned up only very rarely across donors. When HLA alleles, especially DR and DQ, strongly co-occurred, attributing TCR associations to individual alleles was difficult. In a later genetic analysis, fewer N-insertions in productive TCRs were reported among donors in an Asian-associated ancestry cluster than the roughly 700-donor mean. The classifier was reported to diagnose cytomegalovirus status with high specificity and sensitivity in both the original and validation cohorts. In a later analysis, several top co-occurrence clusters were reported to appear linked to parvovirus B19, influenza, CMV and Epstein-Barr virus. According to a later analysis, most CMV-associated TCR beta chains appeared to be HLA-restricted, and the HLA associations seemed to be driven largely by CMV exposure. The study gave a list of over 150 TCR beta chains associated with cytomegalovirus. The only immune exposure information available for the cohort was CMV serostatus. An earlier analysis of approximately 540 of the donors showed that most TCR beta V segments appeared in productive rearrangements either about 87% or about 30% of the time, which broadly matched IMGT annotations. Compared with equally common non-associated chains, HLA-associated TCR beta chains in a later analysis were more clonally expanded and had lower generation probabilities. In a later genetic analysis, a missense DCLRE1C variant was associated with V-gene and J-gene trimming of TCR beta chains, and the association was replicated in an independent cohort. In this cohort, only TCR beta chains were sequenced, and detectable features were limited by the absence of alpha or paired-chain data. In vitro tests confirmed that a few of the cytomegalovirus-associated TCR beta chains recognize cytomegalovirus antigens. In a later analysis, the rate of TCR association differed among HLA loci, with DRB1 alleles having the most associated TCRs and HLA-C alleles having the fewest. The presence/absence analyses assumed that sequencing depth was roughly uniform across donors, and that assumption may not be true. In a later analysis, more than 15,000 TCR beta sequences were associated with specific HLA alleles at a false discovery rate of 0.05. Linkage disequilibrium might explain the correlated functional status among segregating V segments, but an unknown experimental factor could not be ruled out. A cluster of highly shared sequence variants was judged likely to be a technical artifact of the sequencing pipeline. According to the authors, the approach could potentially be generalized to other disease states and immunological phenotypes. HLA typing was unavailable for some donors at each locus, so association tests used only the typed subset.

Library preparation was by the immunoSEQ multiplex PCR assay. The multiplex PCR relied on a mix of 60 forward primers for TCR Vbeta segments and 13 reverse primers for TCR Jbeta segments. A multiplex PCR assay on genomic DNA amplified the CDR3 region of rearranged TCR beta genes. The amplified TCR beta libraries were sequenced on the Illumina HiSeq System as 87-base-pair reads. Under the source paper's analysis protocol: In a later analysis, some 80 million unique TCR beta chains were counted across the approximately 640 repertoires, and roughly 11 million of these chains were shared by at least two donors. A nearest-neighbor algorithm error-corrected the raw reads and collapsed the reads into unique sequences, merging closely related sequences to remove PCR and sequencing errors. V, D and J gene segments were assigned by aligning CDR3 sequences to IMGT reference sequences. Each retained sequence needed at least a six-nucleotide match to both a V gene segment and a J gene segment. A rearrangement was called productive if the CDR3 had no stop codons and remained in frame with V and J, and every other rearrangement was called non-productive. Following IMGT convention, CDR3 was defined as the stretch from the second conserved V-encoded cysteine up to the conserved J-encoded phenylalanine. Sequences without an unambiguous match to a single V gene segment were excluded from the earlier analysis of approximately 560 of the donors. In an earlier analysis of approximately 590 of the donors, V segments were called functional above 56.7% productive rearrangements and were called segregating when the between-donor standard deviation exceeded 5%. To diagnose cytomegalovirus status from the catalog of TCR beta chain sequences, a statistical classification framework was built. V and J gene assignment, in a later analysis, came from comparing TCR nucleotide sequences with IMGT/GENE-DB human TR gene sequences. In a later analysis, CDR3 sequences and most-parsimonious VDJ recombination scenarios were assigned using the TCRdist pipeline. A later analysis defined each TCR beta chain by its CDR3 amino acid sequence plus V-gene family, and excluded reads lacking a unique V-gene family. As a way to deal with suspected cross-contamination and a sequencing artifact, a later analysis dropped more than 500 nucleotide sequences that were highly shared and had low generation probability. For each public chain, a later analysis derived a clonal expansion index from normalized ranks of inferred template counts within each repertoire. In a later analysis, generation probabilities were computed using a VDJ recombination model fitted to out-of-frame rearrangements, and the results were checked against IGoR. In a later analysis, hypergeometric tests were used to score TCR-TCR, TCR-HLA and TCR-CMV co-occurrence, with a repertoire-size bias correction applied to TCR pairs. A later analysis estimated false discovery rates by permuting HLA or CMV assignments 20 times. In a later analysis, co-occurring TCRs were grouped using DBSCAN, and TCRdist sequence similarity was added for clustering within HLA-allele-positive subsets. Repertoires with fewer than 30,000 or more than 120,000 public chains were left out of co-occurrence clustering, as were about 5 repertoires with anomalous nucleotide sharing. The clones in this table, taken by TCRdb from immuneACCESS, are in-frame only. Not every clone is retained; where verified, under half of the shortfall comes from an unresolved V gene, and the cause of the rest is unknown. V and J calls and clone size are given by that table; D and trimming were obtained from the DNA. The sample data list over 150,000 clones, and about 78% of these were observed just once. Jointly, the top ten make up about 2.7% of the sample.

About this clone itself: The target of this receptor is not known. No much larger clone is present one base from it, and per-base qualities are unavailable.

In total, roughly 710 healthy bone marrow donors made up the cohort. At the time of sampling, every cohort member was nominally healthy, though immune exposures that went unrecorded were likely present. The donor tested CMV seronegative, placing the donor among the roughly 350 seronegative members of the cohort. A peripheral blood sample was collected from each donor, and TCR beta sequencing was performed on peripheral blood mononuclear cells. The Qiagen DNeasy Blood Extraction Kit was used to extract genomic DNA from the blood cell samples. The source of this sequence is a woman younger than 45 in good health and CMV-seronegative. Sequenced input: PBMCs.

The CDR3 reads CASSRGSGVIYGYTF. The nucleotide sequence reads TGTGCCAGCAGCCGAGGATCAGGGGTCATCTATGGCTACACCTTC. This sequence uses TRBV27 and TRBJ1-2; the D gene is perhaps TRBD1, from 6 matching bases. Cut back by 6 bases and 4 bases, the V and J ends lie 18 bases apart. The germline V gene (reference sequence) supplies CDR1 MNHEY and CDR2 SMNVEV. The CDR3 goes from the cysteine to the phenylalanine over 15 residues. The only DNA kept is the CDR3, 45 bases in frame from the first base.